Included here is one T cell receptor (beta chain) sequence, with context. Antigen: not known. V lost 5 bases and J 5 bases, leaving 18 bases between the germline ends. Germline V gene lookup returns CDR1 MNHEY and CDR2 SVGAGI. CDR3 length: 15 amino acids. The PCR contained 60 Vbeta and 13 Jbeta primers. Measured with immunoSEQ multiplex PCR; TCRdb has only the in-frame clones, and not every one. The table records approximately 59,000 clones, over 50% of them present only once. The data derive from a study of cytomegalovirus exposure and HLA in healthy donors. General study findings and limits: Previous analysis showed most TCR beta V segments were productive about 90% or about 30% of the time. As a later analysis revealed, most CMV-associated TCR beta chains appeared HLA-restricted. Serostatus for CMV was the only available immune exposure information.

The rearrangement links TRBV6-5 to TRBJ1-2, with D possibly TRBD1 on 6 matching bases. This TCR was sampled from a man aged 25 to 45 in good health and CMV-seronegative. Sequenced input: PBMCs. As DNA, the CDR3 is TGTGCCAGCAGTGCTCCCGAGACAGGCCAATATGGCTACACCTTC. Translation: CASSAPETGQYGYTF.